The sequence of this TCR beta chain was determined in a study of T cell responses to AZD1222 COVID-19 vaccine (dated by TCRdb to the early 2020s). Background on the whole study: A total of just over 230 trial participants underwent TCR sequencing, of whom around 210 had received two doses of AZD1222 and around 25 had received two doses of the MenACWY control vaccine. Trial participants were enrolled by age into 18-55, 56-69 and 70-plus year subgroups, with approximately 150, 30 and 60 TCR-sequenced participants respectively.

The meaning of the sample's time point label: about 28 days (+/-7) after the second vaccine dose. AZD1222 recipients whose second dose came at about 4 weeks and those whose second dose came at about 12 weeks were combined into one group, since spike-specific TCR depth and breadth did not differ between the two schedules. The vaccinee samples were drawn from two UK trials, COV001 and COV002, one of which was a single-blind randomized controlled phase 2/3 trial testing AZD1222 (ChAdOx1 nCoV-19) in healthy adults. For TCRbeta chain sequencing, PBMC samples were collected from trial participants at day 0 and at day 28 after the second dose. Note on this clone: Its target antigen remains unknown. Per-base qualities were not stored, and no clone one base away is much larger.

Its CDR3 holds 15 amino acids, cysteine through phenylalanine. CDR3 DNA is the only sequence kept; it has 45 bases, read in frame from the first base. Trimming at the junction amounts to 1 base on V and 4 bases on J, and the germline ends lie 11 bases apart. Per the germline V gene (reference sequence), SEHNR is the CDR1 and FQNEAQ is the CDR2. The CDR3 regions of human TCRbeta chains were analyzed by immunosequencing. Concerning the study's data processing: TCRs in the repertoires were compared against a reference library of SARS-CoV-2-specific TCRs that had been generated with the MIRA antigen-specificity platform. Breadth was defined as the fraction of unique TCRs that were SARS-CoV-2-associated. Depth was defined as the fraction of total T cells that were SARS-CoV-2-associated. Using the MIRA data, every spike-specific TCR was mapped to the spike region that the TCR reacted to and assigned to either a CD4 or a CD8 class. Log10-transformed breadth and depth values were compared by one-way ANOVA with Sidak's multiple comparisons tests. Imported from immuneACCESS, the table was reduced by TCRdb to in-frame sequences with V and J called. These copies leave out some clones; in studies compared against another copy, an unresolved V gene accounts for under half, and the cause of the remainder is not known. That table supplies the V and J calls and clone size; D and trimming were determined from the DNA. For this sample there are some 200,000 clones; about nine tenths appear just once. The top ten clones comprise more than 1.5% of the sample.

Beyond this particular receptor, the publication reports: Conclusions about previously exposed vaccinees were limited because only a handful of AZD1222 recipients were SARS-CoV-2 seropositive at baseline. Spike-specific TCR breadth and depth rose significantly after two AZD1222 doses compared with day 0 and with MenACWY recipients. Vaccine-associated CD4 TCRs spanned the whole spike protein, with dominant responses in regions 160-218 and 743-854. Participants were mostly white British, with more females than males. The authors suggested clonal diversity may have been underestimated. In the small 56-69-year group, the increase in depth fell short of significance, most likely because of low power. Because no day 14 peak-response samples were available, the repertoires could be characterized only after the peak T cell response. Nearly half of unique spike-specific TCRs reportedly recognized epitopes outside regions mutated in the B.1.351 and B.1.1.7 variants.

The rearrangement combines TRBV7-9 with TRBJ1-5, with no confident D gene call. Sequenced here: peripheral blood, sampled 28 days after the second AZD1222 dose. The receptor comes from an adult who received the AZD1222 COVID-19 vaccine. The CDR3 region: CASSLGAGANQPQHF. The nucleotide sequence is TGTGCCAGCAGCTTAGGAGCGGGCGCAAATCAGCCCCAGCATTTT. With all but the CDR3 taken from the reference TRBV7-9 and TRBJ1-5 genes, the full variable domain is: DTGVSQNPRHKITKRGQNVTFRCDPISEHNRLYWYRQTLGQGPEFLTYFQNEAQLEKSRLLSDRFSAERPKGSFSTLEIQRTEQGDSAMYLCASSLGAGANQPQHFGDGTRLSIL.